The clone carrying this T cell receptor beta chain was seen more than once but under ten times. The antigen remains undetermined. PCR used 60 Vbeta primers and 13 Jbeta primers. The protocol was immunoSEQ multiplex PCR, while the TCRdb copy is restricted to in-frame clones and leaves out a portion. The repertoire holds about 98,000 clones, with more than 70% as singletons. This entry is derived from a study of cytomegalovirus exposure and HLA in healthy donors. On the study more broadly: Most genotyped donors, 65% to 85% of fewer than 400, had Caucasian-associated genetic ancestry. General study findings and limits: Per a later analysis, HLA-associated TCR beta chains showed more clonal expansion than other, equally common TCR beta chains.

Although they were nominally healthy when sampled, donors likely had unrecorded immune exposures. Germline CDR1 is LNHDA and CDR2 is SQIVND (reference sequence). The length of the CDR3 is 15 residues. V lost 4 bases, J lost 2 bases, and 13 bases lay in between. The receptor was derived from a male donor in good health and CMV-seropositive. The sequenced material came from PBMCs. This chain connects TRBV19 to TRBJ2-3, with D maybe TRBD2 (6 bases). CDR3 amino acids: CASSSNPSVTDTQYF. CDR3 in DNA: TGTGCCAGTAGTAGCAACCCTAGCGTCACAGATACGCAGTATTTT.